These 31 T cell receptor beta chains were sequenced from one sample in a study of cytomegalovirus exposure and HLA in healthy donors. A multiplex PCR was run with 60 Vbeta primers and 13 Jbeta primers. Method: immunoSEQ multiplex PCR; TCRdb's copy keeps in-frame clones and lacks some. Among 160,000 or so clones listed, about 80% were seen once. Sequencing input: PBMCs. These receptors were obtained from a woman between 45 and 65 years old in good health and CMV-seropositive.

As concerns this clone: Germline is not matched at one junction end, which may reflect a read error. The chain employs TRBV28 and TRBJ2-7, with 14 bases that match TRBD2. The CDR3 spans 14 residues. CDR1 MDHEN and CDR2 SYDVKM come from the germline V gene. The CDR3 DNA reads TGTGCCAGCAGTAGCGCTCCGGGACTAGCGGGGGTCCTATTC. Translated, it gives CASSSAPGLAGVLF.

The chain employs TRBV30 and TRBJ1-6, with TRBD1 matching 7 bases. Germline V lookup: CDR1 GTSNPN, CDR2 SVGIG (reference sequence). The CDR3 extends over 15 amino acids. J was trimmed by 7 bases and V by 2 bases; bases with no gene match: 8. CDR3 bases: TGTGCCTGGAGTACCCACAGGGGTGGCAATTCACCCCTCCACTTT. This sequence encodes CAWSTHRGGNSPLHF. Using reference TRBV30 and TRBJ1-6 for the parts outside the CDR3, the full variable domain is SQTIHQWPATLVQPVGSPLSLECTVEGTSNPNLYWYRQAAGRGLQLLFYSVGIGQISSEVPQNLSASRPQDRQFILSSKKLLLSDSGFYLCAWSTHRGGNSPLHFGNGTRLTVT.

This sequence joins TRBV4-2 and TRBJ1-2; no definite D call. The CDR3 spans 14 residues. The germline V gene encodes CDR1 LGHNA and CDR2 YNFKEQ. Trimming removed 3 bases at V and 8 bases at J, with 16 bases between. In nucleotides, the CDR3 is TGTGCCAGCAGCCAGCTCTCCGGCGTCGGGGGCTACACCTTC. This encodes CASSQLSGVGGYTF.

This clone came up once. The chain uses TRBV9 and TRBJ2-7, with D perhaps matching TRBD2 (6 bases). Germline CDR1 and CDR2: SGDLS and YYNGEE. CDR3 length: 13 amino acids. The V and J ends lost 4 bases and 9 bases respectively, with 17 bases between them. For the CDR3, the DNA is TGTGCCAGCAGCCCCGAAGACCGGGACTTGCAGTACTTC. It translates to CASSPEDRDLQYF.

The J gene is TRBJ2-1, the V gene TRBV14; 12 nucleotides align to TRBD2. CDR3 size: 15 residues. The V gene end was trimmed by 4 bases and the J gene end by 5 bases; junction bases not matched to a gene: 3. Germline assignment: CDR1 SGHDN and CDR2 FVKESK. Here the CDR3 DNA reads TGTGCCAGCAGCCCGCTAGCGGGGGGGGACAATGAGCAGTTCTTC. It is translated as CASSPLAGGDNEQFF.

CDR3 bases: TGCGCCAGCAGCTTCAGGGTCAATTCACCCCTCCACTTT. Its translation: CASSFRVNSPLHF. The chain has TRBV10-1 and TRBJ1-6; D might be TRBD1 (5 bases). This CDR3 has 13 amino acids. Germline values: CDR1 WNHNN, CDR2 SYGVQD (reference sequence). V was shortened by 6 bases and J by 7 bases, with 10 bases between the two germline ends.

This chain links TRBV30 with TRBJ1-2; 8 positions match TRBD1. The CDR3 consists of 14 residues. The germline CDR1 and CDR2 sequences are GTSNPN and SVGIG (reference sequence). V lost 0 bases to trimming and J lost 4 bases; unmatched junction nucleotides: 4. CDR3 in amino acids: CAWSVGGQGYGYTF. CDR3 nucleotide sequence: TGTGCCTGGAGTGTAGGTGGACAGGGCTATGGCTACACCTTC.

The V call is TRBV5-8, the J call TRBJ2-1, with D tentatively TRBD1 (6 bases). The V end was cut by 7 bases, the J end by 6 bases, with 14 bases between. The CDR3 has 13 amino acids. Germline loops: CDR1 SGHTS, CDR2 YDEGEE. The CDR3 reads CASRTGIGNEQFF. The CDR3 coding sequence is TGTGCCAGCCGCACAGGGATAGGCAATGAGCAGTTCTTC.

This sequence joins TRBV5-6 and TRBJ2-1, with unresolved D. The length of the CDR3 is 15 residues. Trimming stripped 4 bases from V and 10 bases from J, with 21 bases between. The germline CDR1 and CDR2 sequences are SGHDT and YYEEEE. The CDR3 DNA reads TGTGCCAGCAGCCCCGGCCCAACTATTTCCATGGAGCAGTTCTTC. This sequence encodes CASSPGPTISMEQFF.

J is TRBJ2-4 and V is TRBV19; D ambiguous. The CDR3 totals 16 residues. Trimming removed 6 bases at V and 7 bases at J, with 22 bases between. Germline V CDR1 and CDR2: LNHDA, SQIVND (reference sequence). CDR3: CASSDRSLGTGNIQYF. The CDR3 DNA sequence: TGTGCCAGTAGCGATAGGAGCCTCGGAACTGGGAACATTCAGTACTTC.

A single count supports this clone. The J gene is TRBJ2-2, the V gene TRBV11-2, with D unresolved. CDR1 is SGHAT and CDR2 is FQNNGV in the germline V gene. This CDR3 has 12 residues. Trimming pared 4 bases from V and 8 bases from J, leaving 8 bases between. The DNA of the CDR3 is TGTGCCAGCAGCTCCCGTCCGGGGGAGCTGTTTTTT. Amino acids: CASSSRPGELFF.

This clone occurred a few times. The chain has TRBV5-6 and TRBJ1-2, with 10 bases lining up with TRBD1. The CDR3 is 16 amino acids. Unmatched junction bases numbered 7, after V lost 3 bases and J lost 2 bases. Germline V lookup: CDR1 SGHDT, CDR2 YYEEEE. CDR3 in DNA: TGTGCCAGCAGCTGGGGGGACAGGGGTTACAACTATGGCTACACCTTC. Protein product: CASSWGDRGYNYGYTF. Based on the CDR3 plus reference TRBV5-6 and TRBJ1-2, the full variable domain is DAGVTQSPTHLIKTRGQQVTLRCSPKSGHDTVSWYQQALGQGPQFIFQYYEEEERQRGNFPDRFSGHQFPNYSSELNVNALLLGDSALYLCASSWGDRGYNYGYTFGSGTRLTVV.

V usage is TRBV5-5 and J usage is TRBJ2-7; D not certain. This CDR3 is 12 amino acids long. V was trimmed by 0 bases and J by 6 bases, leaving 7 bases between them. Germline values: CDR1 SGHKS, CDR2 YYEKEE (reference sequence). The CDR3, as DNA: TGTGCCAGCAGCTTGGACTTCATCGAGCAGTACTTC. It is translated as CASSLDFIEQYF. Combining the CDR3 with reference TRBV5-5 and TRBJ2-7 gives the whole variable domain DAGVTQSPTHLIKTRGQQVTLRCSPISGHKSVSWYQQVLGQGPQFIFQYYEKEERGRGNFPDRFSARQFPNYSSELNVNALLLGDSALYLCASSLDFIEQYFGPGTRLTVT.

J is TRBJ2-6 and V is TRBV7-9, with unresolved D. CDR3 size: 16 residues. Germline lookup yields CDR1 SEHNR and CDR2 FQNEAQ (reference sequence). CDR3 DNA: TGTTCCTACATCGACACCCCAAGCTCTGGGGCCAACGTCCTGACTTTC. Translated, it gives CSYIDTPSSGANVLTF.

The chain links TRBV7-9 to TRBJ2-7; 9 positions match TRBD2. This CDR3 has 14 amino acids. Trimming cost V 1 base and J 7 bases; bases outside gene matches: 5. Germline values: CDR1 SEHNR, CDR2 FQNEAQ (reference sequence). CDR3 sequence reads: CASSLGGLAREQYF. DNA of the CDR3: TGTGCCAGCAGCTTAGGAGGACTAGCGCGGGAGCAGTACTTC.

The chain employs TRBV6-1 and TRBJ2-7, with TRBD1 matching 7 bases. The junction had 2 bases not matched to a gene; V was cut back by 4 bases and J by 2 bases. The CDR3 covers 13 residues. CDR1 is MNHNS, CDR2 SASEGT, per germline. The CDR3 spells CASSVGQTYEQYF. For the CDR3, the DNA is TGTGCCAGCAGTGTGGGACAGACCTACGAGCAGTACTTC.

The V gene is TRBV9, the J gene TRBJ1-5; weak D call: TRBD1 (5 bases). Trimming left V 4 bases short and J 1 base short, with 12 bases between. The CDR3 loop spans 15 amino acids. From germline, CDR1 is SGDLS and CDR2 YYNGEE. The CDR3 is CASSPSGGSNQPQHF. CDR3 nucleotides: TGTGCCAGCAGCCCAAGCGGGGGAAGCAATCAGCCCCAGCATTTT.

This clone was found a few times. This same CDR3 is encoded by further DNA sequences in the sample. The chain recombines TRBV19 with TRBJ1-2, with 7 bases aligning to TRBD1. Germline CDR1 is LNHDA and CDR2 is SQIVND (reference sequence). The CDR3 runs 15 residues. V shed 4 bases, J shed 8 bases, and the junction held 13 bases outside the gene matches. CDR3 amino acids: CASSTYGQAVKGYTF. The CDR3 DNA is TGTGCCAGTAGTACCTATGGACAGGCAGTGAAGGGCTACACCTTC.

This rearrangement joins TRBV30 to TRBJ2-2; the match to TRBD2 covers 12 bases. The CDR3 consists of 17 residues. Per the germline V gene, CDR1 is GTSNPN and CDR2 is SVGIG (reference sequence). Losses at the gene ends were 1 base for V and 3 bases for J; bases not matched to a gene: 6. CDR3 amino acids: CAWSALLAGGYTGELFF. The CDR3 nucleotides read TGTGCCTGGAGTGCCCTCCTAGCGGGGGGGTACACCGGGGAGCTGTTTTTT.

The V call is TRBV5-1, the J call TRBJ2-3; a possible D gene is TRBD1 (7 bases). V lost 0 bases, J lost 2 bases, and 13 bases lay in between. From germline, CDR1 is SGHRS and CDR2 YFSETQ. The CDR3 is 16 amino acids. CDR3 amino acids: CASSLGRGRDTDTQYF. The CDR3, as DNA: TGCGCCAGCAGCTTGGGGAGGGGGCGCGACACAGATACGCAGTATTTT. The entire variable domain, with the rest obtained from reference TRBV5-1 and TRBJ2-3, is as follows: KAGVTQTPRYLIKTRGQQVTLSCSPISGHRSVSWYQQTPGQGLQFLFEYFSETQRNKGNFPGRFSGRQFSNSRSEMNVSTLELGDSALYLCASSLGRGRDTDTQYFGPGTRLTVL.

The chain joins TRBV7-9 to TRBJ1-5, with 9 bases matching TRBD1. The junction had 10 bases not matched to a gene; V was cut back by 3 bases and J by 10 bases. Germline CDR1 reads SEHNR; CDR2 reads FQNEAQ (reference sequence). The length of the CDR3 is 15 residues. The chain's CDR3 is CASSFTGGSSSPQHF. CDR3 coding DNA: TGTGCCAGCAGCTTTACAGGGGGCTCCTCATCACCCCAGCATTTT.

The chain combines TRBV15 with TRBJ2-7; D possibly corresponds to TRBD2 (6 bases). Germline V gene data show CDR1 as LNHNV and CDR2 as YYDKDF (reference sequence). Between the trimmed V and J ends, which lost 0 bases and 5 bases, there was a span of 20 bases. The CDR3 covers 17 residues. In nucleotides, the CDR3 is TGTGCCACCAGCAGAGACCGGGAGACCCTAACAGTTCACGAGCAGTACTTC. The encoded protein is CATSRDRETLTVHEQYF. Variable domain in full (rest from reference TRBV15 and TRBJ2-7): DAMVIQNPRYQVTQFGKPVTLSCSQTLNHNVMYWYQQKSSQAPKLLFHYYDKDFNNEADTPDNFQSRRPNTSFCFLDIRSPGLGDTAMYLCATSRDRETLTVHEQYFGPGTRLTVT.

The chain uses TRBV27 and TRBJ2-3; a weak D match, TRBD1 (5 bases). CDR3 length: 15 amino acids. The germline V gene has CDR1 MNHEY and CDR2 SMNVEV (reference sequence). V shed 4 bases and J shed 2 bases, with 13 bases lying between them. In DNA form, the CDR3 reads TGTGCCAGCAGTTGGTCCCAGACAGACACAGATACGCAGTATTTT. Translating it yields CASSWSQTDTDTQYF.

This chain connects TRBV5-1 to TRBJ1-2; a weak D match, TRBD1 (5 bases). This CDR3 contains 15 residues. V gave up 0 bases and J gave up 4 bases, with 13 bases separating them. Germline V lookup: CDR1 SGHRS, CDR2 YFSETQ. CDR3 nucleotides: TGCGCCAGCAGCTTGGGGCAGGGACTGCCCTATGGCTACACCTTC. Translating gives CASSLGQGLPYGYTF. The full variable domain, completed using reference TRBV5-1 and TRBJ1-2, is KAGVTQTPRYLIKTRGQQVTLSCSPISGHRSVSWYQQTPGQGLQFLFEYFSETQRNKGNFPGRFSGRQFSNSRSEMNVSTLELGDSALYLCASSLGQGLPYGYTFGSGTRLTVV.

The chain carries TRBV11-1 and TRBJ2-5; 7 bases map to TRBD1. The length of the CDR3 is 14 residues. The V gene's germline CDR1 is SGHAT and CDR2 FQDESV (reference sequence). V was pared by 5 bases and J by 6 bases, with 9 bases of the junction left unmatched. The CDR3 reads CASSLTGNGQTQYF. CDR3 nucleotide sequence: TGTGCCAGCAGCCTGACAGGGAATGGGCAGACCCAGTACTTC.

The chain couples TRBV19 to TRBJ2-7, with 10 bases that match TRBD1. The V and J ends lost 6 bases and 5 bases, in that order; junction bases with no gene match: 10. Germline values: CDR1 LNHDA, CDR2 SQIVND (reference sequence). CDR3 length: 15 amino acids. CDR3 coding DNA: TGTGCCAGTAGCGAGCGACAGGGGGCAACTAACGAGCAGTACTTC. This sequence encodes CASSERQGATNEQYF.

This rearrangement joins TRBV7-2 to TRBJ2-2; 7 bases are shared with TRBD1. CDR3 length equals 16 residues. Germline V gives CDR1 SGHTA, CDR2 FQGNSA. V shed 3 bases, J shed 6 bases, and the junction held 10 bases outside the gene matches. CDR3 sequence (DNA): TGTGCCAGCAGCTTGCCAGGGGGAGAGTTGGCCGGGGAGCTGTTTTTT. Translating gives CASSLPGGELAGELFF.

The chain links TRBV2 to TRBJ2-2; D uncertain. The CDR3 consists of 14 residues. V lost 6 bases and J lost 0, with 8 bases in between. Germline CDR1 reads SNHLY; CDR2 reads FYNNEI. The CDR3 DNA reads TGTGCCAGCAGGGCGACACCGAACACCGGGGAGCTGTTTTTT. Translating gives CASRATPNTGELFF.

This clone was recorded once. The chain uses TRBV10-2 and TRBJ2-2; 10 bases fit TRBD2. Unmatched junction bases numbered 14, after V lost 5 bases and J lost 8 bases. CDR3 size: 17 residues. Germline CDR1 WSHSY, CDR2 SAAADI. The CDR3 DNA sequence: TGCGCCAGCAGTCCTCTAGCGGGGGCCGCCGCTCTGGGGGAGCTGTTTTTT. Translating gives CASSPLAGAAALGELFF.

The V gene is TRBV7-6, the J gene TRBJ2-1; D is ambiguous. The V end was cut by 1 base, the J end by 10 bases, with 5 bases between. CDR1 and CDR2 from the germline V gene are SGHVS and FNYEAQ. The CDR3 runs 11 residues. CDR3 DNA sequence: TGTGCCAGCAGCTTAGATGGCGAGCAGTTCTTC. Translation gives CASSLDGEQFF. The full variable domain, rest sourced from reference TRBV7-6 and TRBJ2-1, is GAGVSQSPRYKVTKRGQDVALRCDPISGHVSLYWYRQALGQGPEFLTYFNYEAQQDKSGLPNDRFSAERPEGSISTLTIQRTEQRDSAMYRCASSLDGEQFFGPGTRLTVL.

The rearrangement links TRBV25-1 to TRBJ1-5; TRBD1 is a possible D gene (5 bases). CDR1 MGHDK and CDR2 SYGVNS come from the germline V gene. Trimming removed 6 bases from V and 0 bases from J, with 9 bases in between. CDR3 size: 14 residues. The CDR3 sequence: CASSWGVSNQPQHF. CDR3 sequence (DNA): TGTGCCAGCAGCTGGGGGGTTAGCAATCAGCCCCAGCATTTT.